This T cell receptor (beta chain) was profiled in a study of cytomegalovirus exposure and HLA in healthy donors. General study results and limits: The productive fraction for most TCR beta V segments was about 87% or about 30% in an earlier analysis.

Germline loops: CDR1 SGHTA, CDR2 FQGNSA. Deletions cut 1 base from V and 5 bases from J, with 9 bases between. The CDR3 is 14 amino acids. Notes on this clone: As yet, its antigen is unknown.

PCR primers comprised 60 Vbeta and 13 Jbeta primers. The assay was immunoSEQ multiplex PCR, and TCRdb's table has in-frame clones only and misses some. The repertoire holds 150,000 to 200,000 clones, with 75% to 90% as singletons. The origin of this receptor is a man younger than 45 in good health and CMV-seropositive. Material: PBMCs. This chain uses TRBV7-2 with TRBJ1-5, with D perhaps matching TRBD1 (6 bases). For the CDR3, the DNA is TGTGCCAGCAGCTTAGAGGCAGGGGATCAGCCCCAGCATTTT. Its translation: CASSLEAGDQPQHF.